This TCR beta chain derives from a study of shared clonotypes between healthy human individuals. Study-level findings and limits: Several donors held roughly 5% of naive CD4 clonotypes in common. Clonotype sharing among donors was thought likely to change with sequencing depth.

The CDR3 consists of 12 residues. The V gene's germline CDR1 is LNHNV and CDR2 YYDKDF (reference sequence). V lost 3 bases and J lost 2, with 3 bases in between. A deep-level run was used for the assay. Produced via immunoSEQ multiplex PCR; TCRdb's table is partial and in-frame only. Here the sample spans 2 million to 2.5 million clones, 85% to 95% being singletons. As concerns this clone: Its antigen is unknown.

Investigators divided CD4+ cells into CD45RA+ naive and CD45RA-negative memory subsets. Sequencing was done on a sample of naive CD4+ T cells from PBMCs. The subset was: CD45RA+ positively selected. The rearrangement uses TRBV15 and TRBJ2-3; no clear D gene. This clonotype was sampled from a man in his late teens or twenties in good health. Some clones in this sample may be carry-over from other donors' samples. The CDR3 protein is CATSRITDTQYF. DNA for the CDR3: TGTGCCACCAGCAGGATCACAGATACGCAGTATTTT.